The following is a T cell receptor (beta chain) sequence with its context. The antigen remains undetermined. This table comes from immunoSEQ multiplex PCR, and its TCRdb copy is limited to in-frame clones, with some not included. The sample includes about 17,000 clones, about three quarters seen only once; the top ten take 28%. This sample is drawn from a study of OX40 agonist ivuxolimab in advanced cancers. Study-wide results and limits: At 0.1 to 3.0 mg/kg and by week 6, CD4+ and CD8+ T cells in the blood had expanded clonally.

V was pared by 1 base and J by 1 base, with 5 bases between. This CDR3 contains 14 residues. The germline CDR1 and CDR2 sequences are SGHTS and YDEGEE. The sequenced sample was CD4+ or CD8+ T cells sorted from blood, obtained in a trial of the OX40 agonist ivuxolimab. The origin of this receptor is an adult with an advanced solid tumor such as melanoma, head and neck, liver or kidney cancer. The chain recombines TRBV5-8 with TRBJ2-2; no clear D gene. Here the CDR3 reads CASSLRQNTGELFF. The CDR3 region has the DNA TGTGCCAGCAGCTTGCGACAGAACACCGGGGAGCTGTTTTTT.